This TCR beta chain is drawn from a study of T cells in Graves' hyperthyroidism and ophthalmopathy. Study as a whole: Upon initial diagnosis and before any treatment, peripheral blood was collected. General study results and limits: Median prediction lead before ophthalmopathy onset was 6.5 to 7 months with the model. Most thyroid clonotypes expanded above 0.001 were also detected in blood.

Clinical symptoms, serum thyroxine and TRAb, thyroid ultrasound and orbital computed tomography were used for the diagnoses. This clonotype appeared a few times. Its antigen is not known. Amplification of TCR beta CDR3 regions used RNA as the template. The HTBI set primed first-round TCR CDR3 RT-PCR. TCRdb redid the calling of the multiplex PCR reads with MiXCR, one entry per CDR3 protein. The data show over 450,000 distinct CDR3 sequences, 17% seen once. The specimen was blood. This clonotype originated in a woman between 18 and 29 years old with Graves' ophthalmopathy.

CDR3 in DNA: TGTGTCAGTTTTCAGAATTTCTATGGCTACACCTTC. Its protein product is CVSFQNFYGYTF. V and J are TRBV7-9 and TRBJ1-2; D is ambiguous. Germline V gene data show CDR1 as SEHNR and CDR2 as FQNEAQ (reference sequence). CDR3 length equals 12 residues.